This T cell receptor (beta chain) was recorded in a study of PD-1 blockade in classical Hodgkin lymphoma. Broader study findings: The study found that TCR diversity rose significantly by C4D1 in CD4+ but not CD8+ cells.

TCRdb keeps only in-frame clones here, not all; method: immunoSEQ multiplex PCR. The sample contains about 49,000 clones, 90% of which appear only once. Trimming left V 2 bases short and J 12 bases short, with 14 bases between. This CDR3 has 13 amino acids. Germline values: CDR1 SNHLY, CDR2 FYNNEI. Concerning this clone itself: Its target is unknown.

Time point defined: cycle 4 day 1 (C4D1), after less than seven weeks of nivolumab. Following autologous stem cell transplantation, relapse occurred in every patient, and exposure to brentuximab vedotin varied. The specimen comprised peripheral blood mononuclear cells (PBMCs), sampled before the fourth cycle of nivolumab. The chain joins TRBV2 to TRBJ2-1; no firm D call. The source is a human donor with classical Hodgkin lymphoma. The CDR3, as DNA: TGTGCCAGCAGTGAAATAGCTCCCAAGGCGCAGTTCTTC. Encoded protein: CASSEIAPKAQFF.